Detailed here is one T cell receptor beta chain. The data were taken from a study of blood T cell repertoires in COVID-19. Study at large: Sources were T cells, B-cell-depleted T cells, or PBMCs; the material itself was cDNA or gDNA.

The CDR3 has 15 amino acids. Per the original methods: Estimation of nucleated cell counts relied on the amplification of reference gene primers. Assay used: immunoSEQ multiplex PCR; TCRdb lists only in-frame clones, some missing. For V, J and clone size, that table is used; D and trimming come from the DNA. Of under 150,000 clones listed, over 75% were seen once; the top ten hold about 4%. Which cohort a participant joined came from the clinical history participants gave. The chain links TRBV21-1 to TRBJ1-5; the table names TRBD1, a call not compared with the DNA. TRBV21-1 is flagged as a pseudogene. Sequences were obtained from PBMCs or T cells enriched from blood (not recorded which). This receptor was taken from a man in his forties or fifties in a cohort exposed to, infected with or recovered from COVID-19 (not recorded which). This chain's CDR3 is CASSRHRGLGQPQHF. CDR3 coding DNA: TGTGCCAGCAGCAGACACAGGGGCTTGGGACAGCCCCAGCATTTT.